The subject of this entry is one TCR beta chain. The sample comes from a study of shared clonotypes between healthy human individuals. Each sorted subset replicate got 200 ng genomic DNA, approximately 27,000 genomes. Assay used: immunoSEQ multiplex PCR; TCRdb lists only in-frame clones, some missing. The sample lists approximately 1.5 million clones; around 98% were seen once. Germline CDR1 is MNHNS and CDR2 is SASEGT. J lost 6 bases, V lost 4 bases, and 7 bases had no gene match. The CDR3 sequence is 15 residues long. Investigators divided CD4+ cells into CD45RA+ naive and CD45RA-negative memory subsets.

The sequencing sample was made of naive CD4+ T cells sorted from blood. Subset reported: CD45RA+ positively selected. The receptor's source is a man aged 25-45 years in good health. This chain joins TRBV6-1 and TRBJ2-1; 9 positions agree with TRBD1. CDR3 in amino acids: CASSGRDRDPNEQFF. CDR3 DNA: TGTGCCAGCAGTGGCCGGGACAGGGACCCCAATGAGCAGTTCTTC.